This T cell receptor beta chain appears in the sequencing data of a study of cytomegalovirus exposure and HLA in healthy donors. Assay: immunoSEQ multiplex PCR; the TCRdb copy retains only in-frame clones and omits some. The sample has about 180,000 clones, about 85% seen once. The V and J ends lost 4 bases and 5 bases respectively, with 16 bases between them. This CDR3 spans 15 amino acids. The germline V gene encodes CDR1 SGHRS and CDR2 YFSETQ. On this clone: The antigen is unknown.

The donors were part of the validation cohort, which consisted of roughly 110 subjects and was separate from the first cohort of several hundred subjects. General study findings and limits: As was reported, the classifier diagnosed cytomegalovirus status with high specificity and sensitivity.

The V gene is TRBV5-1, the J gene TRBJ2-1, with D tentatively TRBD1 (6 bases). This sequence originates from a young man in good health and CMV-seropositive. The material sequenced was PBMCs. The CDR3 loop is CASSPGQLTNNEQFF. For the CDR3, the DNA is TGCGCCAGCAGCCCTGGACAGCTTACCAACAATGAGCAGTTCTTC.